This T cell receptor beta chain derives from a study of shared clonotypes between healthy human individuals. Study-level points and caveats: Shared clonotypes across all four donors exceeded non-shared ones in generation probability. Deeper or shallower sequencing was expected to change how clonotypes are shared among donors.

A word on this clone: As yet, its antigen is unknown.

The repertoire was sequenced with immunoSEQ multiplex PCR; TCRdb's copy has only in-frame clones and lacks some. The sample has about 1.1 million clones, 60% to 80% seen once. The CDR3 totals 14 residues. Germline lookup yields CDR1 ENHRY and CDR2 SYGVKD. The germline V and J ends were trimmed by 10 bases and 2 bases, with 17 bases remaining between them. Healthy adults negative for HIV, lacking recent acute infections or vaccinations, served as donors. CD4+ cell separation produced CD45RA+ naive and CD45RA-negative memory subsets. V gene TRBV10-3 combines with J gene TRBJ1-2; no definite D call. The sample was memory CD4+ T cells from PBMCs. Stated subset: CD45RA-negative fraction. The sequence was obtained from a man aged 18 to 35 in good health. Some clones in this sample may be carry-over from other donors' samples. CDR3 residues: CASRPTVTNYGYTF. The CDR3 nucleotides read TGTGCCAGCAGACCCACCGTGACCAACTATGGCTACACCTTC.